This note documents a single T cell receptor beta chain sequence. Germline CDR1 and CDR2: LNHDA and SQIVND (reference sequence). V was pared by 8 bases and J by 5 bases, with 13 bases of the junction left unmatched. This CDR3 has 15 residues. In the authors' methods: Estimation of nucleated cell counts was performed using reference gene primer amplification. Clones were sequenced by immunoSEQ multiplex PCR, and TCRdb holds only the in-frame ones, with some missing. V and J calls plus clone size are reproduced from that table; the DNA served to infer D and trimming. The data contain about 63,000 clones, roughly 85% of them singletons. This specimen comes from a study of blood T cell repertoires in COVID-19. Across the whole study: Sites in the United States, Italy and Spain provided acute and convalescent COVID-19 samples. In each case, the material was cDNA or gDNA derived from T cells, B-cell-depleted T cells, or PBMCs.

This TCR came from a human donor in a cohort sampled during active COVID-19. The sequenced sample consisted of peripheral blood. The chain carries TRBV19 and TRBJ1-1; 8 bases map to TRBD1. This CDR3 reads CASERWDRRGTEAFF. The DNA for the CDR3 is TGTGCCAGTGAGCGCTGGGACAGGAGAGGAACTGAAGCTTTCTTT.